The rows below give T cell receptor beta chains drawn from one sample of a study of pediatric ulcerative colitis. TCRdb's copy holds only in-frame clones and misses some; the assay was immunoSEQ multiplex PCR. The sample carries roughly 60,000 clones, over 70% recorded once. Sample: blood. The receptors were gathered from a boy younger than 18 who was a control in a study of pediatric ulcerative colitis. Each CDR3 is given with its conserved first and last residue. A D gene is named only where the DNA matches it firmly. Size is stated for part of the rows, as once, few or many counts, or as a class when the clone is expanded.

j_call: TRBJ2-2
clone_size: NA
v_call: TRBV5-4
d_call: NA
cdr3_nt: TGTGCCAGCAGCCCAGGGACCGGGGAGCTGTTTTTT
cdr3_aa: CASSPGTGELFF

j_call: TRBJ2-3
clone_size: NA
v_call: TRBV4-2
d_call: TRBD2
cdr3_nt: TGTGCCAGCGCCCGGGGGGGCACAGATACGCAGTATTTT
cdr3_aa: CASARGGTDTQYF

j_call: TRBJ2-7
clone_size: NA
v_call: TRBV2
d_call: TRBD1
cdr3_nt: TGTGCCAGCACCGAAAACCGGGACAGCTACGAGCAGTACTTC
cdr3_aa: CASTENRDSYEQYF

j_call: TRBJ1-1
clone_size: NA
v_call: TRBV28
d_call: NA
cdr3_nt: TGTGCCAGCAGTTTCCCGGGGATCACTGAAGCTTTCTTT
cdr3_aa: CASSFPGITEAFF

j_call: TRBJ2-7
clone_size: NA
v_call: TRBV5-5
d_call: TRBD1
cdr3_nt: TGTGCCAGCAGTCACAGGGGTTACGAGCAGTACTTC
cdr3_aa: CASSHRGYEQYF

j_call: TRBJ2-7
clone_size: NA
v_call: TRBV6-1
d_call: NA
cdr3_nt: TGTGCCAGCAGTCAACAAGGATTGACGGACCCTCGAGCGTACTTC
cdr3_aa: CASSQQGLTDPRAYF

j_call: TRBJ2-1
clone_size: NA
v_call: TRBV5-1
d_call: TRBD1
cdr3_nt: TGCGCCAGCAGACGGACAGGGAATGAGCAGTTCTTC
cdr3_aa: CASRRTGNEQFF

j_call: TRBJ2-7
clone_size: NA
v_call: TRBV5-6
d_call: TRBD1
cdr3_nt: TGTGCCAGCAGCTTGGCCTACAGGGGCTACGAGCAGTACTTC
cdr3_aa: CASSLAYRGYEQYF

j_call: TRBJ2-3
clone_size: NA
v_call: TRBV6-4
d_call: NA
cdr3_nt: TGTGCCAGCAGTGAAGGAGGGGACACAGATACGCAGTATTTT
cdr3_aa: CASSEGGDTDTQYF

j_call: TRBJ1-1
clone_size: NA
v_call: TRBV27
d_call: TRBD1
cdr3_nt: TGTGCCAGCAGAGGACAGGGGTACACTGAAGCTTTCTTT
cdr3_aa: CASRGQGYTEAFF

j_call: TRBJ2-7
clone_size: once
v_call: TRBV2
d_call: TRBD2
cdr3_nt: TGTGCCAGCGGGGGACTAGCGACGAGCTCCTACGAGCAGTACTTC
cdr3_aa: CASGGLATSSYEQYF

j_call: TRBJ2-4
clone_size: once
v_call: TRBV27
d_call: NA
cdr3_nt: TGTGCCAGCAGTTTGGTCAGGGGAAACATTCAGTACTTC
cdr3_aa: CASSLVRGNIQYF

j_call: TRBJ2-1
clone_size: NA
v_call: TRBV29-1
d_call: NA
cdr3_nt: TGCAGCGTTGATTTTGGAAGCTCCTACAATGAGCAGTTCTTC
cdr3_aa: CSVDFGSSYNEQFF

j_call: TRBJ2-2
clone_size: once
v_call: TRBV7-9
d_call: NA
cdr3_nt: TGTGCCAGCAGCCTAGTAGAAGGCACCGGGGAGCTGTTTTTT
cdr3_aa: CASSLVEGTGELFF

j_call: TRBJ2-1
clone_size: NA
v_call: TRBV2
d_call: TRBD2
cdr3_nt: TGTGCCAGCAGTGAAGAGGGCGGGGGGTACCACAATGAGCAGTTCTTC
cdr3_aa: CASSEEGGGYHNEQFF

j_call: TRBJ1-6
clone_size: few
v_call: TRBV18
d_call: NA
cdr3_nt: TGTGCCAGCCGAATATCCTATAATTCACCCCTCCACTTT
cdr3_aa: CASRISYNSPLHF

j_call: TRBJ2-7
clone_size: few
v_call: TRBV19
d_call: TRBD2
cdr3_nt: TGTGCCAGTAGTATCGGACTAGCGGGATTCTACGAGCAGTACTTC
cdr3_aa: CASSIGLAGFYEQYF

j_call: TRBJ2-7
clone_size: NA
v_call: TRBV5-1
d_call: TRBD2
cdr3_nt: TGCGCCAGCAGCCCGAGACTAGCGGGAGTATATGAGCAGTACTTC
cdr3_aa: CASSPRLAGVYEQYF

j_call: TRBJ2-7
clone_size: few
v_call: TRBV4-2
d_call: NA
cdr3_nt: TGTGCCAGCAGCCAAGATTCGGCGGGATCACCCTACGAGCAGTACTTC
cdr3_aa: CASSQDSAGSPYEQYF

j_call: TRBJ2-7
clone_size: once
v_call: TRBV28
d_call: TRBD2
cdr3_nt: TGTGCCAGCAGCCCAGGACTAGCGGGAAGGTTCTACGAGCAGTACTTC
cdr3_aa: CASSPGLAGRFYEQYF

j_call: TRBJ2-5
clone_size: once
v_call: TRBV5-1
d_call: TRBD2
cdr3_nt: TGCGCCAGCAGCTTGATTCCTAGCGGGAACGTGGGTCAAGAGACCCAGTACTTC
cdr3_aa: CASSLIPSGNVGQETQYF

j_call: TRBJ1-6
clone_size: medium-sized
v_call: TRBV6-1
d_call: NA
cdr3_nt: TGTGCCAGCAGTGAAGAACCGAGCAATTCACCCCTCCACTTT
cdr3_aa: CASSEEPSNSPLHF

j_call: TRBJ2-2
clone_size: NA
v_call: TRBV28
d_call: NA
cdr3_nt: TGTGCCACCGATACGGTAGCCGGGGAGCTGTTTTTT
cdr3_aa: CATDTVAGELFF

j_call: TRBJ2-7
clone_size: NA
v_call: TRBV9
d_call: TRBD1
cdr3_nt: TGTGCCAGCAGCGTAGGCAGGGGGCAATACGAGCAGTACTTC
cdr3_aa: CASSVGRGQYEQYF

j_call: TRBJ2-2
clone_size: NA
v_call: TRBV27
d_call: TRBD2
cdr3_nt: TGTGCCAGCTCCAGTTTAGTGCGGGGGGTGAAGGCCGGGGAGCTGTTTTTT
cdr3_aa: CASSSLVRGVKAGELFF

j_call: TRBJ1-2
clone_size: NA
v_call: TRBV5-4
d_call: TRBD1
cdr3_nt: TGTGCCAGCAGCCCGGACAGGCTTAGTGGCTACACCTTC
cdr3_aa: CASSPDRLSGYTF

j_call: TRBJ2-1
clone_size: NA
v_call: TRBV7-6
d_call: NA
cdr3_nt: TGTGCCAGCAGCTTAGGTCAGGGGAACCCCTACAATGAGCAGTTCTTC
cdr3_aa: CASSLGQGNPYNEQFF

j_call: TRBJ1-2
clone_size: NA
v_call: TRBV6-1
d_call: TRBD1
cdr3_nt: TGTGCCACCATGACAATAGCTGCTTCAGGGGGTGGCTACACCTTC
cdr3_aa: CATMTIAASGGGYTF

j_call: TRBJ1-2
clone_size: NA
v_call: TRBV6-1
d_call: TRBD1
cdr3_nt: TGTGCCAGCAGTTGGGGACAGGGGACCTCTTATGGCTACACCTTC
cdr3_aa: CASSWGQGTSYGYTF

j_call: TRBJ1-5
clone_size: NA
v_call: TRBV10-3
d_call: NA
cdr3_nt: TGTGCCATCAGTGAGAGTGAGGGGATGGGCAATCAGCCCCAGCATTTT
cdr3_aa: CAISESEGMGNQPQHF

j_call: TRBJ1-1
clone_size: NA
v_call: TRBV21-1
d_call: NA
cdr3_nt: TGTGCCAGCAGCAAAGGGACCCAGGGAAAGACTGAAGCTTTCTTT
cdr3_aa: CASSKGTQGKTEAFF

j_call: TRBJ2-1
clone_size: NA
v_call: TRBV30
d_call: NA
cdr3_nt: TGTGCCTGGAGTGTCTCAGTTAACAATGAGCAGTTCTTC
cdr3_aa: CAWSVSVNNEQFF